The 7 T cell receptor beta chains below were found in one sample sequenced in a study of cytomegalovirus exposure and HLA in healthy donors. Amplification used 60 Vbeta primers and 13 Jbeta primers. Assay used: immunoSEQ multiplex PCR; TCRdb lists only in-frame clones, some missing. The sample data list around 100,000 clones. The sequenced sample consisted of PBMCs. The origin of the receptors is a man aged 40-49 years in good health and CMV-seronegative.

V is TRBV4-2 and J is TRBJ2-3; D ambiguous. CDR1 is LGHNA and CDR2 is YNFKEQ in the germline V gene. V lost 0 bases, J lost 2 bases, and 6 bases lay in between. The CDR3 runs 14 residues. The CDR3 spells CASSQDQYTDTQYF. CDR3 bases: TGTGCCAGCAGCCAAGATCAGTACACAGATACGCAGTATTTT.

V gene TRBV6-5 combines with J gene TRBJ1-5, with D unresolved. The CDR3 covers 13 residues. CDR1 and CDR2 (germline): MNHEY, SVGAGI. V gave up 6 bases and J gave up 4 bases, with 10 bases separating them. The CDR3 loop reads CASRNGENQPQHF. The CDR3 DNA is TGTGCCAGCAGGAATGGAGAGAATCAGCCCCAGCATTTT.

This chain connects TRBV7-2 to TRBJ2-7, with a tentative D call TRBD2 (5 bases). The germline V gene has CDR1 SGHTA and CDR2 FQGNSA. The germline V and J ends were trimmed by 0 bases and 3 bases, with 12 bases remaining between them. The CDR3 runs 15 residues. The CDR3 DNA reads as TGTGCCAGCAGCTTAGCCAGCGGAGAAGACTACGAGCAGTACTTC. Translated: CASSLASGEDYEQYF.

J is TRBJ2-7 and V is TRBV5-1; 9 bases line up with TRBD2. CDR3 length: 17 amino acids. Germline V lookup: CDR1 SGHRS, CDR2 YFSETQ. V dropped 5 bases and J dropped 0; count of bases not matched to a gene: 12. The CDR3 region has the DNA TGCGCCAGCAGGGTCTCTAGCGGGGCCTCAATCTCCTACGAGCAGTACTTC. Translation: CASRVSSGASISYEQYF.

The chain is built from TRBV7-6 and TRBJ2-2; tentatively, D is TRBD2 (6 bases). Trimming left V 5 bases short and J 1 base short, with 14 bases between. Germline V gives CDR1 SGHVS, CDR2 FNYEAQ. The CDR3 runs 16 residues. This chain's CDR3 is CASSPRVGGNTGELFF. CDR3 DNA sequence: TGTGCCAGCAGCCCCCGAGTGGGGGGGAACACCGGGGAGCTGTTTTTT.

Here the CDR3 DNA reads TGTGCCTGGAGTCCTCTAGCGGGCTTTAAAGGGGAGACCCAGTACTTC. The encoded protein is CAWSPLAGFKGETQYF. The chain joins TRBV30 to TRBJ2-5, with TRBD2 identical over 8 bases. Germline V lookup: CDR1 GTSNPN, CDR2 SVGIG (reference sequence). The CDR3 covers 16 residues. V lost 2 bases, J lost 5 bases, and 13 bases stayed unmatched.

The chain carries TRBV13 and TRBJ1-2; D remains ambiguous. Trimming left V 8 bases short and J 6 bases short, with 10 bases between. Germline CDR1 reads PRHDT; CDR2 reads FYEKMQ (reference sequence). The CDR3 is made up of 11 amino acids. CDR3 amino acids: CASRGSDGYTF. CDR3 sequence (DNA): TGTGCCAGCCGAGGGAGCGATGGCTACACCTTC.